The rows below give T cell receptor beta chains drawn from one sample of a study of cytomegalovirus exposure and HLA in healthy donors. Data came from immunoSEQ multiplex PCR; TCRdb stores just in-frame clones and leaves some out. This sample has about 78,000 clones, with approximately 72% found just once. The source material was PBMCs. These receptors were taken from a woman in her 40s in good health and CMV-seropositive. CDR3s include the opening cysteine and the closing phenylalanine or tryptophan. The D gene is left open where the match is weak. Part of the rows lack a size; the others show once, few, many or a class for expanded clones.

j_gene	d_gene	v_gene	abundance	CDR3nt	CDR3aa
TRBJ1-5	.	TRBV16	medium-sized	TGTGCCAGCAGCCAATCTTACAGCCGCAATCAGCCCCAGCATTTT	CASSQSYSRNQPQHF
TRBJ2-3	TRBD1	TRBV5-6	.	TGTGCCAGCAGCGTTGACAGGGGGCGAACGCAGTATTTT	CASSVDRGRTQYF
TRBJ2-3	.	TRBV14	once	TGTGCCAGCAGCTCCCTTCTGGCAGTTCCAGATACGCAGTATTTT	CASSSLLAVPDTQYF
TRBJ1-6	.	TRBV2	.	TGTGCCAGCAGCCCCTACGGGGGTGGAAATTCACCCCTCCACTTT	CASSPYGGGNSPLHF
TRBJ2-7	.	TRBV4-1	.	TGCGCCAGCAGCCCCACGGTAGGGGCAGGCTACTCCTACGAGCAGTACTTC	CASSPTVGAGYSYEQYF
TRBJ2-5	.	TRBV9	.	TGTGCCAGCAGCGTTAGCTACCAGTACCAAGAGACCCAGTACTTC	CASSVSYQYQETQYF
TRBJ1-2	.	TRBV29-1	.	TGCAGCGTTGACTTGGTGAGGGTCTATGGCTACACCTTC	CSVDLVRVYGYTF
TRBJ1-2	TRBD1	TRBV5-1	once	TGCGCCAGCAGCCCGGGACAGGGGTATGGCTACACCTTC	CASSPGQGYGYTF
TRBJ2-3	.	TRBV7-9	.	TGTTCCAGCAGCCCCACGGCAGATACGCAGTATTTT	CSSSPTADTQYF
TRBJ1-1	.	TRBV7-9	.	TGTGCCAGCAGCAGTGAAGGCGGGGGCACTGAAGCTTTCTTT	CASSSEGGGTEAFF
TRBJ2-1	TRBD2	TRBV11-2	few	TGTGCCAGCAGCCTCCAGGGGCTAGCGGGAAACAATGAGCAGTTCTTC	CASSLQGLAGNNEQFF
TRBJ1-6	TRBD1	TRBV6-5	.	TGTGCCACGCTTCCCGGGACAGGATTTAATTCACCCCTCCACTTT	CATLPGTGFNSPLHF
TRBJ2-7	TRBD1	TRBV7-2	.	TGTGCCAGCAGCTTAGAACCCGCCGGGACAGGGTTCTACGAGCAGTACTTC	CASSLEPAGTGFYEQYF
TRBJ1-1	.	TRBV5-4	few	TGTGCCAGCAGCTCCGAGACGGAGTACTTGAACACTGAAGCTTTCTTT	CASSSETEYLNTEAFF
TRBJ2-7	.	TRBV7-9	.	TGTGCCAGCAGCTTACCCGGGACAAGCTACGAGCAGTACTTC	CASSLPGTSYEQYF
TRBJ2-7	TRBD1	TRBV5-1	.	TGCGCCAGCAGCTTGGAGGGACAGAACTACGAGCAGTACTTC	CASSLEGQNYEQYF
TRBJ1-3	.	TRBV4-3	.	TGCGCCAGCAGCCTTGGGCAAGGTAGTGGAAACACCATATATTTT	CASSLGQGSGNTIYF
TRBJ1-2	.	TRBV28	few	TGTGCCAGCAGAAAGCTAGATGGCTACACCTTC	CASRKLDGYTF
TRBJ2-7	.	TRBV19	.	TGTGCCAGTAGTATTCGCCTCTCAGGGTCCTACGAGCAGTACTTC	CASSIRLSGSYEQYF
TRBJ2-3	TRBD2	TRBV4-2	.	TGTGCCAGCAGCCAAGAACTAGCGGGGGGGCCGGGGAGAGATACGCAGTATTTT	CASSQELAGGPGRDTQYF
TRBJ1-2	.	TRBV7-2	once	TGTGCCAGCAGCTTAGATGCGTTTAACTATGGCTACACCTTC	CASSLDAFNYGYTF
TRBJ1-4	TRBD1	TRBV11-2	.	TGTGCCAGCAGCTTACTAGAAGCAGGGGGTGAAAAACTGTTTTTT	CASSLLEAGGEKLFF
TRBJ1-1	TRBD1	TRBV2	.	TGTGCCAGCAGGGGGGACAGGGCCAGGGGCATGAACACTGAAGCTTTCTTT	CASRGDRARGMNTEAFF
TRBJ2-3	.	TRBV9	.	TGTGCCAGCAGCGTAGCGCCTTCCGGGGGCACAGATACGCAGTATTTT	CASSVAPSGGTDTQYF
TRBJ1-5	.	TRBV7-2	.	TGTGCCAGCAGTTACTCGGGCAATCAGCCCCAGCATTTT	CASSYSGNQPQHF
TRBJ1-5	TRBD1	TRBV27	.	TGTGCCAGCAGTATCAATTTGGACAGGAATCAGCCCCAGCATTTT	CASSINLDRNQPQHF
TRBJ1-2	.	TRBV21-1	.	TGTGCCAGCACGTTACCATCAACCGCGGCCTCCGGCTATGGCTACACCTTC	CASTLPSTAASGYGYTF
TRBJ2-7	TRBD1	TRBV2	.	TGTGCCAGCAGTTCGGACAGGGCCCAGCAGTACTTC	CASSSDRAQQYF
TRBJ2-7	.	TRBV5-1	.	TGCGCCAGCAGCTTGGCAGGGTATAGCGAGCAGTACTTC	CASSLAGYSEQYF
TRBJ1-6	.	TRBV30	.	TGTGCCTGGGACCGCGGACTATCACCCCTCCACTTT	CAWDRGLSPLHF
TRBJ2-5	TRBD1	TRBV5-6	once	TGTGCCAGCAGCCGCCTAGACAGGGGAACGGAAGAGACCCAGTACTTC	CASSRLDRGTEETQYF
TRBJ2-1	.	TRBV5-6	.	TGTGCCAGCAGCTTGGCGTCTCTCAATGAGCAGTTCTTC	CASSLASLNEQFF
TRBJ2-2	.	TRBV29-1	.	TGCAGCGGATCGGACAGCCCGAACACCGGGGAGCTGTTTTTT	CSGSDSPNTGELFF
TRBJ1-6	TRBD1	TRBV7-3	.	TGTGCCAGCAGCTTAAAGGGCAGGGGGCTAATTTTCCTCCACTTT	CASSLKGRGLIFLHF
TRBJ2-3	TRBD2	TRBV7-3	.	TGTGCCAGCAGCTTTAGGGGACTAGCTCCAGATACGCAGTATTTT	CASSFRGLAPDTQYF
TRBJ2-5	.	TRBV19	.	TGTGCCAGTAGTACACACCGGGACAAAAATCAAGAGGCCCAGTACTTC	CASSTHRDKNQEAQYF